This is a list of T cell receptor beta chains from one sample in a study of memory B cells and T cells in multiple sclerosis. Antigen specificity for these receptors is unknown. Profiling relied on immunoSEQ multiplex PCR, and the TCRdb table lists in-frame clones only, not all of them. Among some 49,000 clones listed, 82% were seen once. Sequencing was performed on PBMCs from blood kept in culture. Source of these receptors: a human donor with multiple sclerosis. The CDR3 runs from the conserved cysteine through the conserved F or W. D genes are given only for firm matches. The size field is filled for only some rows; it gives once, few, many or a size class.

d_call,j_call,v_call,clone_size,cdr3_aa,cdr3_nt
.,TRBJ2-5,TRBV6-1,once,CASGGPVWETQYF,TGTGCCAGCGGGGGTCCCGTATGGGAGACCCAGTACTTC
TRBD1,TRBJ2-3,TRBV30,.,CASRQGGDTQYF,TGTGCCTCCCGACAGGGTGGAGATACGCAGTATTTT
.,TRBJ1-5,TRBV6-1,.,CASSVQGQTGPQHF,TGTGCCAGCAGTGTGCAGGGCCAAACTGGGCCCCAGCATTTT
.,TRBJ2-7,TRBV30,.,CAWSVFGPSYEQYF,TGTGCCTGGAGTGTCTTCGGGCCCTCCTACGAGCAGTACTTC
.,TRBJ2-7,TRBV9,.,CASSPRPFGPHEQYF,TGTGCCAGCAGCCCACGCCCATTTGGACCCCACGAGCAGTACTTC
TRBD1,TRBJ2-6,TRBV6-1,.,CASSEGQGFSGANVLTF,TGTGCCAGCAGTGAGGGACAGGGTTTCTCTGGGGCCAACGTCCTGACTTTC
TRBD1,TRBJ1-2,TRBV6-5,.,CASSLGQGWGNTF,TGTGCCAGCAGTCTGGGACAGGGGTGGGGGAACACCTTC
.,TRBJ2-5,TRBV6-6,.,CASSYMGDETQYF,TGTGCCAGCAGTTATATGGGAGACGAGACCCAGTACTTC
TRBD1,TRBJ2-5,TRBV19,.,CASSILGQIQETQYF,TGTGCCAGTAGTATATTGGGACAGATTCAAGAGACCCAGTACTTC
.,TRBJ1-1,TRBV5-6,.,CASSLWGRVTEAFF,TGTGCCAGCAGCTTGTGGGGGCGCGTCACTGAAGCTTTCTTT
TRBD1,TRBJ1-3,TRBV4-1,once,CASSQSTGSGNTIYF,TGCGCCAGCAGCCAATCGACAGGGTCAGGAAACACCATATATTTT
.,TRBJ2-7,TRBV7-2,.,CASSLALTGEQYF,TGTGCCAGCAGCTTAGCTTTGACAGGCGAGCAGTACTTC
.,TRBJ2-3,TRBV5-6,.,CASSYLTGTDTQYF,TGTGCCAGCAGCTACCTGACAGGCACAGATACGCAGTATTTT
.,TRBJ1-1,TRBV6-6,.,CASSAGTEAFF,TGTGCCAGCAGCGCGGGGACTGAAGCTTTCTTT
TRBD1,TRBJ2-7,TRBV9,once,CASQPGTGGYEQYF,TGTGCCTCGCAGCCCGGGACAGGGGGCTACGAGCAGTACTTC
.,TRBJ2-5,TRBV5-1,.,CASSWGVEGSETQYF,TGCGCCAGCAGCTGGGGGGTTGAGGGGTCGGAGACCCAGTACTTC
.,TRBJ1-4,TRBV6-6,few,CASRLEKLFF,TGTGCCAGCAGGCTAGAAAAACTGTTTTTT
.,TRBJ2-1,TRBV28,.,CASSLGGLKQFF,TGTGCCAGCAGTTTAGGAGGGCTGAAGCAGTTCTTC
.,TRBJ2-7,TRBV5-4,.,CASSLSREYEQYF,TGTGCCAGCAGCTTGAGCAGGGAATACGAGCAGTACTTC
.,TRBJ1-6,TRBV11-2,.,CASSLGATYNSPLHF,TGTGCCAGCAGCTTAGGGGCAACTTATAATTCACCCCTCCACTTT
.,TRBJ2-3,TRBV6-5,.,CASRQTDTQYF,TGTGCCAGCAGACAAACAGATACGCAGTATTTT
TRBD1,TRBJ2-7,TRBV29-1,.,CSALTGGNYEQYF,TGCAGCGCATTGACAGGGGGCAACTACGAGCAGTACTTC
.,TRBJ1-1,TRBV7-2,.,CASSPNPGAVAEAFF,TGTGCCAGCAGCCCAAACCCAGGGGCGGTGGCTGAAGCTTTCTTT
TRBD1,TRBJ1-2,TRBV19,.,CASSATGNYGYTF,TGTGCCAGTAGTGCGACAGGGAACTATGGCTACACCTTC
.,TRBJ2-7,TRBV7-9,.,CASSSQASSGPEQYF,TGTGCCAGCAGCTCCCAGGCGAGTAGCGGCCCCGAGCAGTACTTC
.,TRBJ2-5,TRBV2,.,CASTAVLQETQYF,TGTGCCAGCACTGCGGTCCTTCAAGAGACCCAGTACTTC
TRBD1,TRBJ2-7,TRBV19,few,CASSIGQGYYEQYF,TGTGCCAGTAGTATAGGACAGGGCTACTACGAGCAGTACTTC
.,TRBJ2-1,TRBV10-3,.,CAISEGGTSLNEQFF,TGTGCCATCAGTGAGGGGGGTACAAGCCTCAATGAGCAGTTCTTC
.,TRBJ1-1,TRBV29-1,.,CSVSEGVSEAFF,TGCAGCGTTTCTGAGGGCGTTTCTGAAGCTTTCTTT
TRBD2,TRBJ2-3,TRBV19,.,CASSTSGGTDTQYF,TGTGCCAGCTCGACTAGCGGGGGGACAGATACGCAGTATTTT
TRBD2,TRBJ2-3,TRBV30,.,CAWSARLASGRDTQYF,TGTGCCTGGAGCGCCCGACTAGCGTCCGGGAGAGATACGCAGTATTTT
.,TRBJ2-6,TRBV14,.,CASSQIPGANVLTF,TGTGCCAGCAGCCAGATTCCTGGGGCCAACGTCCTGACTTTC
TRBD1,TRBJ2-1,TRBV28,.,CASRQMGQGYNEQFF,TGTGCCAGCAGGCAAATGGGACAGGGTTACAATGAGCAGTTCTTC
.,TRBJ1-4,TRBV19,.,CASHAWDGMREKLFF,TGTGCCAGTCACGCGTGGGACGGGATGCGTGAAAAACTGTTTTTT
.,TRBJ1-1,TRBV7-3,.,CASGRGSGTEAFF,TGTGCCAGCGGCCGGGGTTCGGGGACTGAAGCTTTCTTT
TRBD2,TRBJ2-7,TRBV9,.,CASSVGPSGGAHEQYF,TGTGCCAGCAGCGTAGGACCCAGCGGGGGGGCCCACGAGCAGTACTTC
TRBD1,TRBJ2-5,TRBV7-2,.,CASSLERDRGETQYF,TGTGCCAGCAGCTTAGAACGCGACAGGGGAGAGACCCAGTACTTC
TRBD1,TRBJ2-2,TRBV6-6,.,CASTSGQGHTGELFF,TGTGCCAGCACCTCGGGACAGGGACACACCGGGGAGCTGTTTTTT
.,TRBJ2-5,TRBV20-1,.,CSQAVKTQYF,TGCAGTCAAGCGGTAAAGACCCAGTACTTC
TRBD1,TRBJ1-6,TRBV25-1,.,CASSADRVSYNSPLHF,TGTGCCAGCAGTGCGGACAGGGTGTCCTATAATTCACCCCTCCACTTT
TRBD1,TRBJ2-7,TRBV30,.,CAWGRGQGGFFSDEQYF,TGTGCCTGGGGCCGGGGACAGGGAGGATTCTTTTCAGACGAGCAGTACTTC
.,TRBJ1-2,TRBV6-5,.,CASSQIAGAYTF,TGTGCCAGCAGTCAAATTGCCGGCGCCTACACCTTC
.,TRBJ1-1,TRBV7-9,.,CASSLEPNTEAFF,TGTGCCAGCAGCTTAGAACCGAACACTGAAGCTTTCTTT
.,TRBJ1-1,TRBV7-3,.,CASSSQGWATEAFF,TGTGCCAGCAGCTCACAGGGATGGGCAACTGAAGCTTTCTTT
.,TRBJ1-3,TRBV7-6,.,CASSLAQAASGNTIYF,TGTGCCAGCAGCTTAGCGCAAGCGGCCTCTGGAAACACCATATATTTT
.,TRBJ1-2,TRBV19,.,CASSAGRSNYGYTF,TGTGCCAGTAGCGCGGGGCGGTCGAACTATGGCTACACCTTC
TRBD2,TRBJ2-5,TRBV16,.,CASSQLESGEETQYF,TGTGCCAGCAGCCAACTCGAGAGCGGGGAGGAGACCCAGTACTTC
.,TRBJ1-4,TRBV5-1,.,CASSLEGPATNEKLFF,TGCGCCAGCAGCTTAGAGGGGCCTGCAACTAATGAAAAACTGTTTTTT
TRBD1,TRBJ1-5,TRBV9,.,CASSPGAQGAYQPQHF,TGTGCCAGCAGCCCCGGGGCTCAGGGGGCGTATCAGCCCCAGCATTTT
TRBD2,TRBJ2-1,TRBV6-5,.,CASSIERGLYNEQFF,TGTGCCAGCAGTATCGAGCGGGGGCTCTACAATGAGCAGTTCTTC
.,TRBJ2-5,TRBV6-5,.,CASSYNEEGAGETQYF,TGTGCCAGCAGTTACAATGAGGAGGGGGCAGGAGAGACCCAGTACTTC
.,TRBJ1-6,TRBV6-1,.,CASSDSPGTYNSPLHF,TGTGCCAGCAGTGATTCCCCAGGAACTTATAATTCACCCCTCCACTTT